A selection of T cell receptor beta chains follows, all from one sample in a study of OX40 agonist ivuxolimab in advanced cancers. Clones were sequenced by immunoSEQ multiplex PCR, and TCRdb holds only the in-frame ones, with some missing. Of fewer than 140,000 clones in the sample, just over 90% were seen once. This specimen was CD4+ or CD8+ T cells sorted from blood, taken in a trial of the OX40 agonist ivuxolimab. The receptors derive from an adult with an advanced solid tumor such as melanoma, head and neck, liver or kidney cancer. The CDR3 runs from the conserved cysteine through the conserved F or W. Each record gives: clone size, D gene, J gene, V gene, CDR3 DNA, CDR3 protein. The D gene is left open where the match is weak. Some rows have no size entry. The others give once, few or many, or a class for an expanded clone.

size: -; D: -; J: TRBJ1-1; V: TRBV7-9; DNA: TGTGCCAGCAGCTTTCCTGGACGGTATGAAGCTTTCTTT; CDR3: CASSFPGRYEAFF
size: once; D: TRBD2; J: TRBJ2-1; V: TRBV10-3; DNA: TGTGCCATCAGCCCAAGTACGGGGGGTAATGAGCAGTTCTTC; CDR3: CAISPSTGGNEQFF
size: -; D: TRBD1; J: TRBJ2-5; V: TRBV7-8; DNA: TGTGCCAGCAGCTTAGCGCAGTCAGGGGGAGAGACCCAGTACTTC; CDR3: CASSLAQSGGETQYF
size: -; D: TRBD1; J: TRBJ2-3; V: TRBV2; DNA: TGTGCCAGCAGTGAAGGGGACAGGGGCACAGATACGCAGTATTTT; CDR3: CASSEGDRGTDTQYF
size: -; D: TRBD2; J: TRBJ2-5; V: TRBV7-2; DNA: TGTGCCAGCAGCTCCATAGCGGGGGCGGGGATAGAGACCCAGTACTTC; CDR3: CASSSIAGAGIETQYF
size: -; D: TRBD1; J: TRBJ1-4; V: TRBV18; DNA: TGTGCCAGCTCACCGGGACAGGGGACATTGTCTAATGAAAAACTGTTTTTT; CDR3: CASSPGQGTLSNEKLFF
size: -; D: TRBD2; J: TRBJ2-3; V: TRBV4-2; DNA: TGTGCCAGCAGCCAAGAAGGCGGGGACTACACAGATACGCAGTATTTT; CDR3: CASSQEGGDYTDTQYF
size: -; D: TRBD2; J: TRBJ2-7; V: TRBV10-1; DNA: TGCGCCAGGCGGTGGACTAGCGGGGGGTACGAGCAGTACTTC; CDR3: CARRWTSGGYEQYF
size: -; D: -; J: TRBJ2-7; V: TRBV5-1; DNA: TGCGCCAGCAGCTTGGGTCAGGGCTCCTACGAGCAGTACTTC; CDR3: CASSLGQGSYEQYF
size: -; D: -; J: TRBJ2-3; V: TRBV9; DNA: TGTGCCAGCAGCCCCAGGGACGACACAGATACGCAGTATTTT; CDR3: CASSPRDDTDTQYF
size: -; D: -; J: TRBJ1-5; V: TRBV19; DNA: TGTGCCAGTAGTATTTTTGGGGACCGATCGCAGCCCCAGCATTTT; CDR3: CASSIFGDRSQPQHF
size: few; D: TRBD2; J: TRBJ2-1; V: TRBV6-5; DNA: TGTGCCAGCAGTTACATCGGCGGGGGATTTTACAATGAGCAGTTCTTC; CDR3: CASSYIGGGFYNEQFF
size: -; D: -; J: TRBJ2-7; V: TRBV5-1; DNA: TGCGCCAGCAGCGCCGAGCCGGGTACCCCGGACGAGCAGTACTTC; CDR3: CASSAEPGTPDEQYF
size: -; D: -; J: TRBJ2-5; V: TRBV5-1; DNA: TGCGCCAGCAGCCTGATGGGCGGTTCCAAAGAGACCCAGTACTTC; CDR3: CASSLMGGSKETQYF
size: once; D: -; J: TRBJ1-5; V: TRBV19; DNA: TGTGCCAGTAGTTTCGGGGCTAGTTATAGCAATCAGCCCCAGCATTTT; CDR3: CASSFGASYSNQPQHF
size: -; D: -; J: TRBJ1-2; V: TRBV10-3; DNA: TGTGCCATCAGGGAGACAGGCTTTAACTATGGCTACACCTTC; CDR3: CAIRETGFNYGYTF
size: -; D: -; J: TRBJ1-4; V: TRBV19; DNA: TGTGCCACACGACTAGCGTCAACTAATGAAAAACTGTTTTTT; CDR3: CATRLASTNEKLFF
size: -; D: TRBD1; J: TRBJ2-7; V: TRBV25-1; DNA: TGTGCCAGCAGTGAACAGGGGGCGTCCGCTAAGCAGTACTTC; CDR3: CASSEQGASAKQYF
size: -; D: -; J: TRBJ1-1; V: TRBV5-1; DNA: TGCGCCAGCAGCTTGGAGTGGGGGTCGGAAGCTTTCTTT; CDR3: CASSLEWGSEAFF
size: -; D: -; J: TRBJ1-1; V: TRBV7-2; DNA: TGTGCCAGCAGCCAAACCTCGATAGCTTTCTTT; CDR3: CASSQTSIAFF
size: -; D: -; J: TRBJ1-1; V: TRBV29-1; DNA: TGCAGCGTCCTTACCGGGTTACAAGGGGGCACTGAAGCTTTCTTT; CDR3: CSVLTGLQGGTEAFF
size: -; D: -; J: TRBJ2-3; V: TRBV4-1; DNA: TGCGCCAGCAGCCAAACAGATACGCAGTATTTT; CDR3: CASSQTDTQYF
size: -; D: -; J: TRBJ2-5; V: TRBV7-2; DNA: TGTGCCAGCAGCTTAGCGGGGGCTGGGCCAGGGACCCAGTACTTC; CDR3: CASSLAGAGPGTQYF
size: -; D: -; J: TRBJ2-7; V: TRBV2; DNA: TGTGCCAGCAGTGTTACAGGCGAGCAGTACTTC; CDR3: CASSVTGEQYF
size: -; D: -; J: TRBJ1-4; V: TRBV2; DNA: TGTGCCAGCTTCCGAGGGAGGGCAACTAATGAAAAACTGTTTTTT; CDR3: CASFRGRATNEKLFF
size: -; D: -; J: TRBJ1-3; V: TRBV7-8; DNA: TGTGCCAGCAGCGTAACAAGTGAGCCCTCTGGAAACACCATATATTTT; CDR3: CASSVTSEPSGNTIYF
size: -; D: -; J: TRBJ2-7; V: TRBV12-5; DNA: TGTGCTAGTGGTACAGGGATTTTCAACGAGCAGTACTTC; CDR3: CASGTGIFNEQYF
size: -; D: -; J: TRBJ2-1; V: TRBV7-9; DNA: TGTGCCAGCAGCGCCTCGCGGGGGCAGTTCTTC; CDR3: CASSASRGQFF
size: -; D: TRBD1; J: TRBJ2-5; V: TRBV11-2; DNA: TGTGCCAGCAGCCTCGGGACAGCCCAAGAGACCCAGTACTTC; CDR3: CASSLGTAQETQYF
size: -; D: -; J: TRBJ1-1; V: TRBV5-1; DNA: TGCGCCAGCAGCTTGGGCGAGAACACTGAAGCTTTCTTT; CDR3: CASSLGENTEAFF
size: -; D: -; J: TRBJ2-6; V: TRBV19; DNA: TGTGCCAGTAGTCCCACATGGGCTGGGGCCAACGTCCTGACTTTC; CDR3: CASSPTWAGANVLTF
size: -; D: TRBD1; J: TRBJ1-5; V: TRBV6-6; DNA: TGTGCCAGCAGTAACGGACAGGAGAATCAGCCCCAGCATTTT; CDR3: CASSNGQENQPQHF
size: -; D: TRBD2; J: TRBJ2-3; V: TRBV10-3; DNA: TGTGCCATACGAGGCGTAGCGGGGAAAATCGGGGGTACAGATACGCAGTATTTT; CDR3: CAIRGVAGKIGGTDTQYF
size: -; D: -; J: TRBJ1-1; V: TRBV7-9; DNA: TGTGCCAGCAGCTTAAGTTCCGGCCTTGAAGCTTTCTTT; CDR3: CASSLSSGLEAFF
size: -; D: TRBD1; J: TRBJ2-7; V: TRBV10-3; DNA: TGTGCCATCACTCGGGACAGGGGAGTTTACGAGCAGTACTTC; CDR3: CAITRDRGVYEQYF
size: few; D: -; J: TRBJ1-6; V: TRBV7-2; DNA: TGTGCCAGCAGCTTAGATCTCATTAATTCACCCCTCCACTTT; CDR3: CASSLDLINSPLHF
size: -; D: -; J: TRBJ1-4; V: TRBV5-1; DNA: TGCGCCAGCAGCCCGGGGTCGGGTGAAAAACTGTTTTTT; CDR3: CASSPGSGEKLFF
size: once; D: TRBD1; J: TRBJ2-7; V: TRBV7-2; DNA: TGTGCCAGCAGTTCAACCGGGACAGGGGCCTACGAGCAGTACTTC; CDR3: CASSSTGTGAYEQYF
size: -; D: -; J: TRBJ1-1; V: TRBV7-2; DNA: TGTGCCAGCAGCTTAAACAGAAAAGGGTCTGCGGCTTTCTTT; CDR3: CASSLNRKGSAAFF
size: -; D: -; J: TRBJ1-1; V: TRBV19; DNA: TGTGCCAGTAGTATCGTAGGGCCCGCTGAAGCTTTCTTT; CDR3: CASSIVGPAEAFF
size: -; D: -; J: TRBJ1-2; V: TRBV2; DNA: TGTGCCAGCAGAACTCAGGGATTTTTCTACACCTTC; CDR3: CASRTQGFFYTF
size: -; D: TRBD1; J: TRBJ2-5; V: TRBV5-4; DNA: TGTGCCAGCAGCTTTTGGGGAGGGACAGGGGGCAAAGAGACCCAGTACTTC; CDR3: CASSFWGGTGGKETQYF
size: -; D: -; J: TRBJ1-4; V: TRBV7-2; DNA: TGTGCCAGCAGCGCGGCCAGGCATAATGAAAAACTGTTTTTT; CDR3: CASSAARHNEKLFF
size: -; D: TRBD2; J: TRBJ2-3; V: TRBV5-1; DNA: TGCGCCAGCAGCCGAAGGGGAGGGGCTCTTACAGATACGCAGTATTTT; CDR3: CASSRRGGALTDTQYF
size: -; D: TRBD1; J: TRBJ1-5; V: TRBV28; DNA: TGTGCCAGCAGTTTCCCCCAGGGGGGGCATAGCAATCAGCCCCAGCATTTT; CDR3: CASSFPQGGHSNQPQHF
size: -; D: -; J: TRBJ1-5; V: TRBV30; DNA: TGTGCCTGGGCCGACAGTGTCCTCAATCAGCCCCAGCATTTT; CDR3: CAWADSVLNQPQHF
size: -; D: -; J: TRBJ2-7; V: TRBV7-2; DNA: TGTGCCAGCAGTTCAGGCACGACCCGGTACGAGCAGTACTTC; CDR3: CASSSGTTRYEQYF
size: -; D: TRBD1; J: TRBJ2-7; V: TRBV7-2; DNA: TGTGCCAGCAGCTCTTCCGGGACAGGGCAGTACTTC; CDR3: CASSSSGTGQYF
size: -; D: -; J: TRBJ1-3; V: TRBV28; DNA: TGTGCCAGCAGTTTAGACAGCTCTGGAAACACCATATATTTT; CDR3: CASSLDSSGNTIYF
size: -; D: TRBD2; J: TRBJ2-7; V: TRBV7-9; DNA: TGTGCCAGCGCGGGGGGCGACGAGCAGTACTTC; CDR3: CASAGGDEQYF